The clone carrying this TCR beta chain appeared a few times. This sample is part of a study of radiotherapy plus CTLA-4 blockade in lung cancer. The germline V gene has CDR1 SNHLY and CDR2 FYNNEI. J lost 2 bases, V lost 5 bases, and 6 bases had no gene match. CDR3 length: 16 residues. Generated by immunoSEQ multiplex PCR, the TCRdb table keeps only in-frame clones and is missing some. The sample contains roughly 24,000 clones, approximately 80% of which appear only once. This chain joins TRBV2 and TRBJ2-1, with 10 bases identical to TRBD2. The source was peripheral blood, collected from a patient treated with radiotherapy plus ipilimumab. The clonotype was recovered from a human donor with non-small cell lung cancer that progressed on radiotherapy plus ipilimumab. This CDR3 reads CASSPRLAGAYNEQFF. In DNA form, the CDR3 reads TGTGCCAGCAGTCCCCGGCTAGCGGGAGCCTACAATGAGCAGTTCTTC.